There are a few counts of the clone carrying this T cell receptor beta chain. Carried by each TCR cDNA molecule was a unique molecular identifier. One entry per CDR3 protein results from TCRdb running MiXCR on the 5' RACE reads. The sample has about 92,000 distinct CDR3 sequences, 12% seen once. The data were obtained in a study of spatial heterogeneity in lung cancer. For the study at large: Raw reads showed each unique TCR and UMI combination turning up more than ten times on average.

Deletions cut 2 bases from V and 2 bases from J, with 7 bases between. Germline CDR1 is LGHDT and CDR2 is YNNKEL (reference sequence). The CDR3 totals 13 residues. The time point is: sample taken at primary tumor resection. The donors were approximately 70 patients with non-small cell lung cancer that was early-stage and untreated. No cell sorting; template was whole RNA from tumor, lung tissue or PBMC. The V gene is TRBV3-1, the J gene TRBJ2-7, with unresolved D. The sample here was PBMCs, taken at surgery. This clonotype was sampled from a male donor with early-stage non-small cell lung cancer. CDR3 residues: CASSQLSTYEQYF. CDR3 DNA: TGTGCCAGCAGCCAACTCTCAACCTACGAGCAGTACTTC.